Described below is a single T cell receptor beta chain sequence and its context. The target of this receptor is not known. No quality values exist for individual bases; no much larger clone is one base distant. The data derive from a study of cytomegalovirus exposure and HLA in healthy donors (TCRdb year 2017). With respect to the entire study: An earlier analysis of approximately 640 of the donors reported approximately 290 Gb of sequence data and 120 million or so unique TCR beta sequences from around 200 million T cells. HLA typing covered class I and class II loci at four-digit resolution. Alongside the repertoire data, information on donor age, sex, ethnicity and CMV serostatus was compiled. To study patterns of TCR occurrence, a later analysis re-analyzed previously published TCR beta repertoires from more than 550 donors and added high-resolution HLA genotyping. High-throughput TCR immunosequencing, statistical association of individual TCRs with disease status, and machine learning were combined to predict cytomegalovirus infection status. Rather than drawing on any new phenotypic data, the later analysis identified candidate immune exposures from TCR beta sequences and the way those sequences occurred across donors. Typing coverage varied by locus: about 629-640 donors for A, B, C, DRB1 and DQB1; around 560 for DQA1; about 570 for DPA1; under 490 for DPB1. Roughly 5 DR-DQ haplotypes were handled as single units for association and clustering, since linkage in the cohort was strong. Across some 400 genotyped donors of the cohort, an average of roughly 250,000 unique TCR beta nucleotide sequences per donor were sequenced, and 15% to 20% of those sequences were non-productive. In addition to the first cohort of approximately 670 subjects, a separate validation cohort of 120 different subjects was used. The study was designed to test whether signatures of past pathogen exposure could be identified by cataloging public T cell receptors. All discovery cohort repertoires had been generated using a single sequencing platform. Approximately 300 gigabases of sequencing data and around 85 million unique TCR sequences made up an early release that covered approximately 620 HLA-typed donors. Genome-wide SNP genotypes for about 55% of the 666 donors were used in a later genetic analysis, which treated that subset as a discovery cohort. The study used immunosequencing to profile the T cell repertoires of about 670 subjects and linked those repertoires to cytomegalovirus serostatus. The genetic ancestry cluster associated with self-reported Caucasian donors included 81% of the 398 genotyped donors. An earlier analysis of approximately 640 of the donors applied high-throughput TCR beta sequencing to assess whether each TCR beta V gene segment acted as functional or pseudogenic. Study-wide findings and limitations: Most TCR sequences were observed very rarely across donors, whereas some public TCRs were present in many individuals. A few of the identified cytomegalovirus-associated TCR beta chains were confirmed in vitro to be specific for cytomegalovirus antigens. Some IMGT-functional V segments, including TRBV6-2 and TRBV6-3, could not be distinguished by the 87-base-pair reads and were therefore excluded. In a later analysis, the rate of TCR association differed among HLA loci, with DRB1 alleles having the most associated TCRs and HLA-C alleles having the fewest. A group of highly shared sequence variants was considered likely to be a technical artifact of the sequencing pipeline. Because HLA typing was unavailable for some donors at each locus, only the typed subset was used in association tests. Broadly in line with IMGT annotations, most TCR beta V segments showed up in productive rearrangements about 87% or about 30% of the time in an earlier analysis of approximately 640 of the donors. Several of the top co-occurrence clusters appeared to be linked to parvovirus B19, influenza, CMV and Epstein-Barr virus, according to a later analysis. Only TCR beta chains were sequenced in this cohort, and the absence of alpha or paired-chain data limited detectable features. The earlier analysis of almost 600 of the donors excluded about 16 rarely observed V segments, including chromosome 9 orphons, because counts were too low. Compared with the 666-donor mean, donors in an Asian-associated ancestry cluster had fewer N-insertions in productive TCRs, according to a later genetic analysis. The study gave a list of under 200 TCR beta chains associated with cytomegalovirus. Strong co-occurrence of HLA alleles, especially DR and DQ, made assigning TCR associations to individual alleles difficult. According to a later analysis, most CMV-associated TCR beta chains appeared to be HLA-restricted, and the HLA associations seemed to be driven largely by CMV exposure. Linkage disequilibrium might explain the correlated functional status among segregating V segments, but an unknown experimental factor could not be excluded. The authors suggested that the approach could potentially be extended to other disease states and immunological phenotypes. The only immune exposure information available for the cohort was CMV serostatus. In a later genetic analysis, a missense DCLRE1C variant was associated with V-gene and J-gene trimming of TCR beta chains, and the association was replicated in an independent cohort. A later analysis associated 17,000 or so TCR beta sequences with specific HLA alleles at a false discovery rate of 0.05. A later analysis found that HLA-associated TCR beta chains were more clonally expanded and had lower generation probabilities than equally common non-associated chains. Presence/absence analyses assumed roughly uniform sequencing depth across donors, an assumption that may not hold. In both the original and validation cohorts, the classifier was reported to diagnose cytomegalovirus status with high specificity and sensitivity. A further reported finding was that TCR beta sequences accurately predicted the HLA-A and HLA-B alleles for most subjects in the first cohort.

Library preparation was by the immunoSEQ multiplex PCR assay. For the multiplex PCR, a mixture combining 60 forward primers for TCR Vbeta segments and 13 reverse primers for TCR Jbeta segments was used. The CDR3 region of rearranged TCR beta genes was amplified from genomic DNA by a multiplex PCR assay. On the Illumina HiSeq System, the amplified TCR beta libraries were sequenced as 87-base-pair reads. The authors' analysis ran thus. Across the 600 to 700 repertoires, a later analysis counted 75 million to 90 million unique TCR beta chains, roughly 11 million of which were shared by at least two donors. Raw reads were error-corrected and collapsed into unique sequences by a nearest-neighbor algorithm in which closely related sequences were merged to remove PCR and sequencing errors. To assign V, D and J gene segments, CDR3 sequences were aligned to IMGT reference sequences. For a sequence to be retained, a match of at least six nucleotides to both a V gene segment and a J gene segment was required. Rearrangements were called productive when the CDR3 lacked stop codons and stayed in frame with V and J; all others were non-productive. Following IMGT convention, CDR3 was defined as the stretch from the second conserved V-encoded cysteine to the conserved J-encoded phenylalanine. The earlier analysis of about 610 of the donors excluded any sequence lacking an unambiguous match to a single V gene segment. In an earlier analysis of 587 of the donors, a V segment was called functional when productive rearrangements were above 56.7%, and segregating when the standard deviation between donors exceeded 5%. A statistical classification framework was developed to diagnose cytomegalovirus status using the catalog of TCR beta chain sequences. A later analysis assigned V and J genes by comparing TCR nucleotide sequences with IMGT/GENE-DB human TR gene sequences. A later analysis assigned CDR3 sequences and most-parsimonious VDJ recombination scenarios with the TCRdist pipeline. In a later analysis, every TCR beta chain was defined by the combination of its CDR3 amino acid sequence and its V-gene family, and reads without a unique V-gene family were dropped. In a later analysis, 450 to 600 highly shared, low-generation-probability nucleotide sequences were removed to address suspected cross-contamination and a sequencing artifact. In a later analysis, a clonal expansion index for each public chain was calculated from normalized within-repertoire ranks of inferred template counts. A later analysis computed generation probabilities with a VDJ recombination model fitted to out-of-frame rearrangements, and checked the results against IGoR. Hypergeometric tests were used in a later analysis to score TCR-TCR, TCR-HLA and TCR-CMV co-occurrence, with a repertoire-size bias correction applied to the TCR pairs. In a later analysis, false discovery rates were estimated by permuting HLA or CMV assignments 20 times. A later analysis grouped co-occurring TCRs with DBSCAN, adding TCRdist sequence similarity when clustering within HLA-allele-positive subsets. Repertoires with fewer than 30,000 or more than 120,000 public chains, plus five repertoires with anomalous nucleotide sharing, were excluded from co-occurrence clustering. The source is immuneACCESS, and TCRdb retained only in-frame sequences with V and J called. Part of the clones is not carried over; for the studies checked, unresolved V genes explain less than half of this, and the remainder is unexplained. V, J and clone size were drawn from that table, and D and trimming were deduced from the DNA. The sample yields hundreds of thousands of clones; about three quarters were counted once. The ten biggest clones cover about a sixth of the sample.

The cohort comprised fewer than 750 healthy bone marrow donors. At the time of sampling, all cohort members were nominally healthy, though unrecorded immune exposures were likely present. The donor was CMV seronegative and was included in the group of a few hundred seronegative cohort members. A peripheral blood sample was provided by each donor, and peripheral blood mononuclear cells were used for TCR beta sequencing. Genomic DNA was extracted from the blood cell samples with the Qiagen DNeasy Blood Extraction Kit. In the germline V gene, CDR1 corresponds to SGHRS and CDR2 to YFSETQ. From the cysteine up to the phenylalanine, the CDR3 has a length of 15 residues. Solely the CDR3 DNA is kept, with 45 bases framed from the first base. V is pared back by 0 bases and J by 4 bases, with 10 bases lying between the germline termini.

The sequence came from a man aged 40-49 years in good health and CMV-seronegative. The chain uses TRBV5-1 and TRBJ1-4; too little of a D gene remains to name it. Sequenced material: PBMCs. The CDR3 corresponds to CASSLDREYNEKLFF. The DNA sequence follows: TGCGCCAGCAGCTTGGATCGGGAATATAATGAAAAACTGTTTTTT.